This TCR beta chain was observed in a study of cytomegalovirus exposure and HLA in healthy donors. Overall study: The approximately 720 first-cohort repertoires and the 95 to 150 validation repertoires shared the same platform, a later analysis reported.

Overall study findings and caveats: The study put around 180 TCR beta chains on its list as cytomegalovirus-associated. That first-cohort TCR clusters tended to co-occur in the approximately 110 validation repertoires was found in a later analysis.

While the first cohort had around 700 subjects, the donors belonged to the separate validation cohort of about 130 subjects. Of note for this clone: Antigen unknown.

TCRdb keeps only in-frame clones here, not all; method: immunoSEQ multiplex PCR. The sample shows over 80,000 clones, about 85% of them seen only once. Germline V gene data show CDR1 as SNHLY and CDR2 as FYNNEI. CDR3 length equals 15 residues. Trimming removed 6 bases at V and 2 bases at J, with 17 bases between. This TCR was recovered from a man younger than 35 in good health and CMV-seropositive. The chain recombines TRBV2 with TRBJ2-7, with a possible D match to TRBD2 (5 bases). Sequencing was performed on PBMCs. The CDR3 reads CASSALRGIPYEQYF. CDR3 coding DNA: TGTGCCAGCAGCGCCCTGAGAGGGATCCCCTACGAGCAGTACTTC.